The source of this TCR beta chain is a study of blood T cell repertoires in COVID-19. Study details: Researchers got acute and convalescent COVID-19 samples from the United States, Italy and Spain. Sources were T cells, B-cell-depleted T cells, or PBMCs; the material itself was cDNA or gDNA.

The Seattle site enrolled patients during active infection and followed them longitudinally. The CDR3 contains 15 residues. The germline gives CDR1 MGHRA, CDR2 YSYEKL. V gave up 3 bases and J gave up 8 bases; unmatched junction bases: 6. Only in-frame clones appear in the TCRdb table, and some are missing; sequencing was by immunoSEQ multiplex PCR. The sample holds about 69,000 clones, 70% to 90% seen once. V and J are TRBV4-1 and TRBJ1-6; the match to TRBD1 covers 8 bases. Sequencing was performed on peripheral blood. The clonotype comes from a man between 40 and 49 years old with COVID-19, enrolled during active disease. CDR3 DNA: TGCGCCAGCAGCCAGGTCGACAGGGGCGATTCACCCCTCCACTTT. Translated: CASSQVDRGDSPLHF.